A selection of T cell receptor beta chains follows, all from one sample in a study of blood T cell repertoires in COVID-19. TCRdb's table, derived via immunoSEQ multiplex PCR, lists solely in-frame clones and lacks some. In the table there are 250,000 or so clones, roughly 90% of which are singletons. Sequencing was done on a sample of peripheral blood. The receptors derive from a woman aged 55-75 years with acute or convalescent COVID-19. The conserved cysteine and the conserved F or W are not part of the CDR3 here.

v_gene,j_gene,CDR3aa
TRBV7-8,TRBJ1-2,ASSIRDSQDYGYT
TRBV15,TRBJ1-2,ATSRDPQFPYGYT
TRBV28,TRBJ1-2,ASREVGQSATG
TRBV5-1,TRBJ2-7,ASSRGTLKEEQY
TRBV19,TRBJ2-7,ASSLTSGGYEQY
TRBV7-2,TRBJ2-2,ASSLGLDYGELF
TRBV19,TRBJ1-6,ASSIREGGSAPLH
TRBV6-5,TRBJ2-7,ASRQAGPTGEQY
TRBV6-1,TRBJ2-7,ASSEDPGRGVYEQY
TRBV6-2/TRBV6-3,TRBJ2-6,ASSTRDRAPSGANVLT
TRBV19,TRBJ1-2,ASSIFPWTGERKNGYT
TRBV6-2/TRBV6-3,TRBJ1-2,ASSTPRDRFFYGYT
TRBV9,TRBJ2-1,ASSVGVTGSPYNEQF
TRBV11-1,TRBJ2-2,ASRPGGGPNTGELF
TRBV4-3,TRBJ2-1,ASSQGLAGGSSYNEQF
TRBV5-1,TRBJ2-5,ASSLVSGGGETQY
TRBV19,TRBJ2-1,ASRGSRETYNEQF
TRBV5-1,TRBJ1-1,ASSLGNPGRGLEAF
TRBV19,TRBJ1-4,ASSPTGATNEKLF
TRBV6-4,TRBJ1-1,ASSVQSSTEAF
TRBV2,TRBJ1-5,ASSWQVGQPQH
TRBV15,TRBJ2-3,ATSPFEGGADTQY
TRBV6-2/TRBV6-3,TRBJ1-1,ASSYYGGRTEAF
TRBV7-2,TRBJ1-5,ASSSSTGRGNQPQH
TRBV6-2/TRBV6-3,TRBJ2-7,ASSLTSGRSRIYEQY
TRBV5-8,TRBJ2-3,ASSLRGAKTDTQY
TRBV5-5,TRBJ2-7,ASSLFVSGEQY
TRBV18,TRBJ2-1,ASSPSTAYEQF
TRBV7-8,TRBJ2-7,ASNSERSGSGEQY
TRBV6-5,TRBJ2-7,ASRLPAGGAYEQY
TRBV7-9,TRBJ2-7,ASSLGQGLYEQY
TRBV5-5,TRBJ2-2,ASSLGWQGRTGELF
TRBV2,TRBJ2-3,ASSRGRRDTDTQY
TRBV7-9,TRBJ2-3,ASSPDRGYTQY
TRBV19,TRBJ1-2,ASSMIGANYGYT
TRBV6-1,TRBJ1-5,AIAQSNQPQH
TRBV19,TRBJ2-2,ASSIWGHTTGELF
TRBV19,TRBJ2-1,ASSISGDRYNEQF
TRBV5-1,TRBJ2-3,ASSHTLTSALTDTQY
TRBV7-8,TRBJ1-2,ASSLDGQAPGYT
TRBV18,TRBJ1-2,ASSPPGGANYGYT
TRBV24-1,TRBJ1-5,ATSETGNQPQH
TRBV11-2,TRBJ1-5,ASSHDRDQPQH
TRBV5-1,TRBJ1-3,ASSLDGQTGNTIY
TRBV3-1/TRBV3-2,TRBJ2-1,ASSRGVSYNEQF
TRBV7-2,TRBJ2-2,ASRRDYLTGELF
TRBV5-5,TRBJ2-3,ASSLRGLAGHTQY
TRBV19,TRBJ2-7,ASSIGLFIYEQY
TRBV2,TRBJ2-7,ASSEIKGLAAEEQY
TRBV29-1,TRBJ2-6,SVESGNRANVLT
TRBV7-9,TRBJ2-3,ASSLGAPDTQY
TRBV27,TRBJ1-4,ASSRLTTNEKLF
TRBV7-9,TRBJ1-4,ASSWGDRTNNEKLF
TRBV4-1,TRBJ2-2,ASSQDRVRLTGELF